This T cell receptor beta chain was recovered during a study of T-cell reconstitution after alpha-beta-depleted transplantation in children. This clonotype was seen more than once but under ten times. Library preparation (for TCRbeta) was performed with unique molecular identifiers. TCRdb ran MiXCR on the PCR reads and lists one entry per CDR3 protein. In the table there are some 550,000 distinct CDR3 sequences, approximately 16% of which are singletons. This sample comprised PBMCs from the stem cell graft donor, obtained from the stem cell graft. The origin of this receptor is a human donor who donated a stem cell graft to a child with acute lymphoblastic leukemia.

The CDR3 protein is CSAGGLAGFNEQFF. CDR3 DNA sequence: TGCAGTGCGGGTGGACTAGCGGGGTTCAATGAGCAGTTCTTC. The rearrangement links TRBV20-1 to TRBJ2-1, with 12 bases fitting TRBD2. Trimming took 6 bases from V and 6 from J; bases not matched to a gene: 6. The CDR3 is 14 amino acids. Germline V gene lookup returns CDR1 DFQATT and CDR2 SNEGSKA (reference sequence).